The rows below give T cell receptor beta chains drawn from one sample of a study of cytomegalovirus exposure and HLA in healthy donors. The data were produced by immunoSEQ multiplex PCR, yet TCRdb's version contains in-frame clones alone and is incomplete. The sample lists some 140,000 clones, 84% occurring once. Sequenced: PBMCs. These receptors originate from a young woman in good health and CMV-seronegative. The CDR3 runs from the conserved cysteine through the conserved F or W. A D gene is named only where the DNA matches it firmly. Clone sizes are given selectively: once, few, many, or a class where the clone is expanded.

v_call: TRBV7-9; d_call: -; j_call: TRBJ1-2; clone_size: few; cdr3_aa: CASSLVAGNGYTF; cdr3_nt: TGTGCCAGCAGCTTAGTTGCAGGGAATGGCTACACCTTC
v_call: TRBV7-6; d_call: -; j_call: TRBJ2-7; clone_size: -; cdr3_aa: CASSLGPVSYEQYF; cdr3_nt: TGTGCCAGCAGCTTAGGGCCAGTATCCTACGAGCAGTACTTC
v_call: TRBV19; d_call: -; j_call: TRBJ2-1; clone_size: -; cdr3_aa: CASRLAGRHEQFF; cdr3_nt: TGTGCCAGTAGGCTGGCAGGGCGCCATGAGCAGTTCTTC
v_call: TRBV5-1; d_call: -; j_call: TRBJ2-5; clone_size: -; cdr3_aa: CASSGGLYQETQYF; cdr3_nt: TGCGCCAGCAGCGGGGGACTGTACCAAGAGACCCAGTACTTC
v_call: TRBV29-1; d_call: -; j_call: TRBJ2-7; clone_size: -; cdr3_aa: CSVDSAGGEQYF; cdr3_nt: TGCAGCGTTGATTCGGCAGGCGGGGAGCAGTACTTC
v_call: TRBV6-1; d_call: TRBD2; j_call: TRBJ2-5; clone_size: -; cdr3_aa: CASSEEVGGRGETQYF; cdr3_nt: TGTGCCAGCAGTGAAGAGGTGGGGGGGAGGGGAGAGACCCAGTACTTC
v_call: TRBV7-9; d_call: TRBD1; j_call: TRBJ1-1; clone_size: -; cdr3_aa: CASSPTGGSGKNTEAFF; cdr3_nt: TGTGCCAGCAGCCCGACAGGGGGCAGTGGGAAGAACACTGAAGCTTTCTTT
v_call: TRBV5-1; d_call: TRBD1; j_call: TRBJ2-1; clone_size: -; cdr3_aa: CASSHGQGAINEQFF; cdr3_nt: TGCGCCAGCAGCCATGGACAGGGGGCTATCAATGAGCAGTTCTTC
v_call: TRBV30; d_call: -; j_call: TRBJ1-1; clone_size: few; cdr3_aa: CAWSRRDEAFF; cdr3_nt: TGTGCCTGGAGTAGGAGGGATGAAGCTTTCTTT
v_call: TRBV5-1; d_call: -; j_call: TRBJ1-2; clone_size: -; cdr3_aa: CASAPRVLYGYTF; cdr3_nt: TGCGCCAGCGCCCCCAGGGTACTCTATGGCTACACCTTC
v_call: TRBV4-1; d_call: -; j_call: TRBJ2-5; clone_size: -; cdr3_aa: CASSQDRETQYF; cdr3_nt: TGCGCCAGCAGCCAAGACAGGGAGACCCAGTACTTC
v_call: TRBV28; d_call: TRBD1; j_call: TRBJ2-7; clone_size: -; cdr3_aa: CASTIGDRGSYEQYF; cdr3_nt: TGTGCCAGCACGATCGGGGACAGGGGGTCCTACGAGCAGTACTTC
v_call: TRBV5-4; d_call: -; j_call: TRBJ2-2; clone_size: -; cdr3_aa: CASSPGTLNTGELFF; cdr3_nt: TGTGCCAGCAGCCCCGGGACACTGAACACCGGGGAGCTGTTTTTT
v_call: TRBV4-1; d_call: TRBD1; j_call: TRBJ2-7; clone_size: -; cdr3_aa: CASSQAGGRSSYEQYF; cdr3_nt: TGCGCCAGCAGCCAAGCAGGGGGCAGGAGCTCCTACGAGCAGTACTTC
v_call: TRBV6-6; d_call: TRBD1; j_call: TRBJ1-3; clone_size: -; cdr3_aa: CASSYSMQGAGNTIYF; cdr3_nt: TGTGCCAGCAGTTACTCGATGCAGGGGGCTGGAAACACCATATATTTT
v_call: TRBV7-3; d_call: -; j_call: TRBJ2-3; clone_size: -; cdr3_aa: CASSLVGGPSGGTDTQYF; cdr3_nt: TGTGCCAGCAGCTTAGTAGGGGGACCCTCAGGGGGCACAGATACGCAGTATTTT
v_call: TRBV19; d_call: -; j_call: TRBJ1-2; clone_size: -; cdr3_aa: CASSITSLGRFYGYTF; cdr3_nt: TGTGCCAGTAGTATAACATCCCTTGGCAGGTTCTATGGCTACACCTTC
v_call: TRBV7-9; d_call: -; j_call: TRBJ1-2; clone_size: -; cdr3_aa: CASSSEIYGYTF; cdr3_nt: TGTGCCAGCAGCTCAGAAATCTATGGCTACACCTTC
v_call: TRBV19; d_call: -; j_call: TRBJ1-1; clone_size: -; cdr3_aa: CASSETGFRLTEAFF; cdr3_nt: TGTGCCAGTAGTGAGACAGGTTTTCGCTTGACTGAAGCTTTCTTT
v_call: TRBV5-1; d_call: TRBD1; j_call: TRBJ1-2; clone_size: -; cdr3_aa: CASSTGALIEGYTF; cdr3_nt: TGCGCCAGTTCCACAGGGGCCTTAATTGAGGGCTACACCTTC
v_call: TRBV6-6; d_call: TRBD2; j_call: TRBJ2-7; clone_size: -; cdr3_aa: CASSLSGVTSYEQYF; cdr3_nt: TGTGCCAGCAGTCTAAGCGGGGTTACCTCCTACGAGCAGTACTTC
v_call: TRBV5-1; d_call: TRBD1; j_call: TRBJ2-2; clone_size: -; cdr3_aa: CASRPTGGFYAGELFF; cdr3_nt: TGCGCCAGCAGGCCGACAGGGGGTTTTTATGCCGGGGAGCTGTTTTTT
v_call: TRBV19; d_call: TRBD1; j_call: TRBJ1-1; clone_size: -; cdr3_aa: CASSPLRPGTGMNTEAFF; cdr3_nt: TGTGCCAGTAGTCCTCTTCGTCCCGGGACAGGGATGAACACTGAAGCTTTCTTT
v_call: TRBV2; d_call: -; j_call: TRBJ1-1; clone_size: -; cdr3_aa: CASRAFGGATEAFF; cdr3_nt: TGTGCCAGCAGAGCCTTTGGGGGGGCCACTGAAGCTTTCTTT
v_call: TRBV28; d_call: -; j_call: TRBJ1-1; clone_size: -; cdr3_aa: CASSLLGSEGGEAFF; cdr3_nt: TGTGCCAGCAGTTTATTGGGTAGTGAAGGCGGTGAAGCTTTCTTT
v_call: TRBV5-6; d_call: -; j_call: TRBJ1-3; clone_size: once; cdr3_aa: CASSLGGLSGNTIYF; cdr3_nt: TGTGCCAGCAGCTTGGGAGGGCTCTCTGGAAACACCATATATTTT
v_call: TRBV6-5; d_call: TRBD2; j_call: TRBJ2-3; clone_size: -; cdr3_aa: CASSLAGGNTQYF; cdr3_nt: TGTGCCAGCAGCTTAGCGGGGGGAAATACGCAGTATTTT
v_call: TRBV28; d_call: -; j_call: TRBJ2-1; clone_size: -; cdr3_aa: CASSLGRDNEQFF; cdr3_nt: TGTGCCAGCAGTTTAGGCAGGGACAATGAGCAGTTCTTC
v_call: TRBV19; d_call: TRBD1; j_call: TRBJ2-7; clone_size: -; cdr3_aa: CASRKGQGYYEQYF; cdr3_nt: TGTGCCAGTAGGAAGGGACAGGGATACTACGAGCAGTACTTC
v_call: TRBV7-2; d_call: TRBD2; j_call: TRBJ2-1; clone_size: -; cdr3_aa: CASSFGTSRNEQFF; cdr3_nt: TGTGCCAGCAGCTTCGGGACTAGTCGCAATGAGCAGTTCTTC